Following are 31 T cell receptor beta chains from one sample sequenced in a study of shared clonotypes between healthy human individuals. Some clones are missing from TCRdb's copy, which holds only in-frame ones; the method was immunoSEQ multiplex PCR. This sample has some 2,000,000 clones; about 95% occur once, and the top ten carry roughly 1.1%. Naive CD8 populations comprised CD45RO-negative cells positively selected for CCR7, excluding terminally differentiated effector memory CD45RA+ cells. Sequenced input: naive CD8+ T cells sorted from blood. These receptors came from a man aged 18 to 30 in good health.

The chain employs TRBV6-5 and TRBJ1-2; 8 bases match TRBD1. Germline V gives CDR1 MNHEY, CDR2 SVGAGI. The CDR3 sequence is 14 residues long. V gave up 6 bases and J gave up 4 bases; unmatched junction bases: 7. The CDR3 nucleotides read TGTGCCAGCAGAGAGACAGGGGCGGGCTATGGCTACACCTTC. It translates to CASRETGAGYGYTF.

This chain connects TRBV28 to TRBJ2-2, with 7 bases lining up with TRBD1. CDR3 length equals 15 residues. After removal of 3 bases from V and 6 bases from J, the junction contained 7 bases not matched to a gene. Germline CDR1 MDHEN, CDR2 SYDVKM. CDR3 sequence: CASSLYRGSAGELFF. CDR3 coding DNA: TGTGCCAGCAGTTTGTACAGGGGATCTGCCGGGGAGCTGTTTTTT.

This rearrangement joins TRBV7-9 to TRBJ2-2; D not certain. Trimming removed 7 bases from V and 4 bases from J, with 7 bases in between. The V gene's germline CDR1 is SEHNR and CDR2 FQNEAQ (reference sequence). CDR3 size: 12 residues. The CDR3 here is CASTGFTGELFF. The CDR3 DNA follows: TGTGCCAGCACGGGCTTCACCGGGGAGCTGTTTTTT.

The CDR3 region has the DNA TGTGCTAGTGGTTTAGCGGGAGGTAACACCGGGGAGCTGTTTTTT. Its translation is CASGLAGGNTGELFF. The rearrangement links TRBV12-5 to TRBJ2-2; 9 positions agree with TRBD2. The CDR3 loop spans 15 amino acids. Germline V lookup: CDR1 LGHNT, CDR2 FRNRAP. V shed 3 bases and J 2 bases; nucleotides not matched to a gene: 1.

The chain joins TRBV7-2 to TRBJ1-2; D unresolved. The V and J ends lost 4 bases and 8 bases respectively, with 14 bases between them. The length of the CDR3 is 13 residues. Germline V CDR1 and CDR2: SGHTA, FQGNSA. The CDR3 loop is CASSSTSWGGYTF. In DNA, the CDR3 is TGTGCCAGCAGCTCCACCTCTTGGGGAGGCTACACCTTC.

The chain couples TRBV6-5 to TRBJ1-1, with D hard to call. The CDR3 consists of 12 residues. Trimming left V 7 bases short and J 1 base short, with 7 bases between. From germline, CDR1 is MNHEY and CDR2 SVGAGI. The CDR3 here is CASIRGNTEAFF. CDR3 sequence (DNA): TGTGCCAGCATCCGCGGGAACACTGAAGCTTTCTTT.

The V call is TRBV27, the J call TRBJ2-7, with D possibly matching TRBD1 (6 bases). The CDR3 is made up of 12 amino acids. V lost 5 bases, J lost 7 bases, and 12 bases lay in between. Germline assignment: CDR1 MNHEY and CDR2 SMNVEV (reference sequence). CDR3 region: CASSPDSVEQYF. DNA for the CDR3: TGTGCCAGCAGTCCGGACAGTGTGGAGCAGTACTTC.

The chain joins TRBV2 to TRBJ2-1, with 9 bases aligning to TRBD2. This CDR3 region has 18 residues. V was clipped by 2 bases and J by 4 bases; unmatched bases: 12. The germline CDR1 and CDR2 sequences are SNHLY and FYNNEI. Here the CDR3 DNA reads TGTGCCAGCAGTGAATTGGATAGCGGGAGCGAGGCGTACAATGAGCAGTTCTTC. Amino acids: CASSELDSGSEAYNEQFF.

The genes are TRBV5-6 and TRBJ1-2, with 7 bases identical to TRBD1. V was clipped by 4 bases and J by 4 bases; unmatched bases: 1. Germline V lookup: CDR1 SGHDT, CDR2 YYEEEE. CDR3 length: 12 amino acids. DNA for the CDR3: TGTGCCAGCAGCGGGACAGCCTATGGCTACACCTTC. Protein sequence: CASSGTAYGYTF.

V is TRBV7-6 and J is TRBJ2-1, with D possibly being TRBD1 or TRBD2 (6 bases each). CDR1 and CDR2 from the germline V gene are SGHVS and FNYEAQ. This CDR3 is built from 14 residues. Trimming shortened V by 5 bases and J by 2 bases, and 10 bases separated the two germline ends. The CDR3 DNA reads TGTGCCAGCAGCAACAGGGAGGCCTACAATGAGCAGTTCTTC. This sequence encodes CASSNREAYNEQFF.

In nucleotides, the CDR3 is TGTGCCAGCAGCTTAGCGCGTTTTAGGGGGGGCGCGATTTACGCTGAAGCTTTCTTT. Protein: CASSLARFRGGAIYAEAFF. The V gene is TRBV7-2, the J gene TRBJ1-1; maybe TRBD1 (6 bases). The ends were cut back, 0 bases at V and 6 bases at J, with 26 bases in the middle. CDR3 length equals 19 residues. Germline V gene sequence: CDR1 SGHTA, CDR2 FQGNSA.

The CDR3 region has the DNA TGTGCCAGCTCTCCTGAAGTGGGGGAGACCCAGTACTTC. It encodes CASSPEVGETQYF. V gene TRBV18 combines with J gene TRBJ2-5; D not certain. The CDR3 covers 13 residues. CDR1 and CDR2 (germline): KGHSH, LQKENI. Trimming cost V 6 bases and J 5 bases, with 13 bases left between them.

The chain links TRBV6-1 to TRBJ1-5; TRBD1 agrees at 7 bases. Trimming at V came to 5 bases and at J to 3 bases, leaving 4 bases not matched to a gene. There are 14 residues in the CDR3. CDR1 is MNHNS, CDR2 SASEGT, per germline. The CDR3 DNA sequence: TGTGCCAGCAGTCCAACAGGGGTCAATCAGCCCCAGCATTTT. It yields the protein CASSPTGVNQPQHF.

Regarding this clone: Different DNA sequences within this sample yield the same CDR3. The gene calls are TRBV7-9 and TRBJ2-7; TRBD1 matches at 9 bases. The J segment lost 4 bases and the V segment lost 1 base, leaving 5 bases of the junction unmatched. CDR3 size: 15 residues. Germline CDR1 SEHNR, CDR2 FQNEAQ (reference sequence). CDR3 sequence reads: CASSLVGTGIYEQYF. CDR3 nucleotides: TGTGCCAGCAGCTTAGTCGGGACAGGGATATACGAGCAGTACTTC.

The rearrangement uses TRBV2 and TRBJ1-5; weak D call: TRBD1 (6 bases). Per the germline V gene, CDR1 is SNHLY and CDR2 is FYNNEI. The V end was cut by 2 bases, the J end by 6 bases, with 23 bases between. This CDR3 spans 18 amino acids. The CDR3 region has the DNA TGTGCCAGCAGTGAATCGTTAGACAGGTCTTCCGCGTTTCAGCCCCAGCATTTT. Translation: CASSESLDRSSAFQPQHF.

This sequence joins TRBV28 and TRBJ2-3; TRBD1 matches 7 bases. Germline CDR1 MDHEN, CDR2 SYDVKM. After removal of 6 bases from V and 1 base from J, the junction contained 7 bases not matched to a gene. The length of the CDR3 is 15 residues. The CDR3 DNA reads as TGTGCCAGCAGCGAGTACAGGGGAGGCACAGATACGCAGTATTTT. This codes for CASSEYRGGTDTQYF.

This clone has a single count. V and J are TRBV7-9 and TRBJ1-6; D gene ambiguous. V was shortened by 3 bases and J by 0 bases, with 6 bases between the two germline ends. This CDR3 has 15 residues. Germline V gene sequence: CDR1 SEHNR, CDR2 FQNEAQ (reference sequence). The CDR3 reads CASSLISSYNSPLHF. CDR3 bases: TGTGCCAGCAGCTTGATTTCCTCCTATAATTCACCCCTCCACTTT. The full variable domain, in which reference TRBV7-9 and TRBJ1-6 provide the parts outside the CDR3, is DTGVSQNPRHKITKRGQNVTFRCDPISEHNRLYWYRQTLGQGPEFLTYFQNEAQLEKSRLLSDRFSAERPKGSFSTLEIQRTEQGDSAMYLCASSLISSYNSPLHFGNGTRLTVT.

The chain couples TRBV4-2 to TRBJ1-2; TRBD1 might be the D (5 bases). Looked up from germline, CDR1 is LGHNA and CDR2 is YNFKEQ. The V gene lost 3 bases and the J gene lost 3 bases, with 17 bases spanning the gap. This CDR3 is built from 16 residues. CDR3 DNA sequence: TGTGCCAGCAGCCAGAGGGGCAGGGAGGAGGACTATGGCTACACCTTC. This encodes CASSQRGREEDYGYTF.

The genes are TRBV19 and TRBJ2-1; TRBD1 agrees at 9 bases. V was clipped by 4 bases and J by 9 bases; unmatched bases: 7. Germline CDR1 is LNHDA and CDR2 is SQIVND (reference sequence). The CDR3 contains 14 residues. The DNA of the CDR3 is TGTGCCAGTAGTAACGACAGGGGGTCCTCTGAGCAGTTCTTC. Protein: CASSNDRGSSEQFF.

V usage is TRBV2 and J usage is TRBJ1-5; D is possibly TRBD1 (6 bases). Trimming cost V 6 bases and J 6 bases, with 15 bases left between them. Per germline, CDR1 SNHLY and CDR2 FYNNEI. This CDR3 is 14 amino acids long. In DNA, the CDR3 is TGTGCCAGCAGGCCTGGGGGGGGCCCTCAGCCCCAGCATTTT. Its protein is CASRPGGGPQPQHF. Using reference TRBV2 and TRBJ1-5 for the parts outside the CDR3, the full variable domain is EPEVTQTPSHQVTQMGQEVILRCVPISNHLYFYWYRQILGQKVEFLVSFYNNEISEKSEIFDDQFSVERPDGSNFTLKIRSTKLEDSAMYFCASRPGGGPQPQHFGDGTRLSIL.

The chain uses TRBV5-4 and TRBJ1-1; D is perhaps TRBD1 (6 bases). The CDR3 is 14 residues long. The germline V gene encodes CDR1 SGHNT and CDR2 YYREEE (reference sequence). Trimming took 4 bases from V and 5 from J, leaving 15 bases between them. Here the CDR3 reads CASSNVGGRTEAFF. Written as DNA, the CDR3 is TGTGCCAGCAGCAATGTAGGGGGGCGTACTGAAGCTTTCTTT.

This chain links TRBV27 with TRBJ2-7, with TRBD1 matching over 8 bases. This CDR3 is built from 15 residues. Germline V gives CDR1 MNHEY, CDR2 SMNVEV (reference sequence). The ends lost 3 bases at V and 2 bases at J; junction bases unmatched: 6. The CDR3, as DNA: TGTGCCAGCAGTTTTACCGGGACAGGACCCTACGAGCAGTACTTC. Protein sequence: CASSFTGTGPYEQYF.

The V gene is TRBV7-9, the J gene TRBJ2-7, with D uncertain. Germline CDR1 and CDR2: SEHNR and FQNEAQ (reference sequence). V lost 5 bases and J 6 bases, leaving 8 bases between the germline ends. The CDR3 runs 11 residues. This CDR3 is CASSPTIEQYF. In nucleotides, the CDR3 is TGTGCCAGCAGCCCTACCATCGAGCAGTACTTC.

This sequence joins TRBV7-2 and TRBJ2-2; TRBD2 might be the D (7 bases). Trimming removed 3 bases from V and 2 bases from J, with 22 bases in between. CDR3 length equals 19 residues. CDR1 and CDR2 from the germline V gene are SGHTA and FQGNSA. CDR3 sequence (DNA): TGTGCCAGCAGCTTGTGGACCCAGCTCGCGGGGGCCAACACCGGGGAGCTGTTTTTT. Protein product: CASSLWTQLAGANTGELFF.

This rearrangement joins TRBV5-6 to TRBJ2-7; TRBD2 matches at 8 bases. Per the germline V gene, CDR1 is SGHDT and CDR2 is YYEEEE. V was pared by 3 bases and J by 3 bases, with 2 bases of the junction left unmatched. The CDR3 extends over 13 amino acids. The CDR3 spells CASSYAGGYEQYF. CDR3 nucleotide sequence: TGTGCCAGCAGCTATGCGGGGGGCTACGAGCAGTACTTC. Combining the CDR3 with reference TRBV5-6 and TRBJ2-7 gives the whole variable domain DAGVTQSPTHLIKTRGQQVTLRCSPKSGHDTVSWYQQALGQGPQFIFQYYEEEERQRGNFPDRFSGHQFPNYSSELNVNALLLGDSALYLCASSYAGGYEQYFGPGTRLTVT.

The V gene is TRBV6-1, the J gene TRBJ1-2, with TRBD1 as a possible D gene (6 bases). Trimming shortened V by 4 bases and J by 3 bases, and 9 bases separated the two germline ends. Germline V gives CDR1 MNHNS, CDR2 SASEGT. The CDR3 spans 13 residues. CDR3 DNA: TGTGCCAGCAGTGCGGACAGTTACTATGGCTACACCTTC. It encodes CASSADSYYGYTF.

This chain links TRBV6-1 with TRBJ2-3, with D uncertain. CDR3 size: 15 residues. Germline loops: CDR1 MNHNS, CDR2 SASEGT. The ends were cut back, 0 bases at V and 0 bases at J, with 7 bases in the middle. The DNA of the CDR3 is TGTGCCAGCAGTGAAGCTACGGTTAGCACAGATACGCAGTATTTT. This translates into CASSEATVSTDTQYF.

V usage is TRBV6-5 and J usage is TRBJ2-5, with TRBD1 matching over 8 bases. CDR3 size: 15 residues. Germline CDR1 reads MNHEY; CDR2 reads SVGAGI. V was pared by 5 bases and J by 3 bases, with 8 bases of the junction left unmatched. The CDR3 DNA sequence: TGTGCCAGCAGTGGCCGGGACAGGAAAAAAGAGACCCAGTACTTC. Translating gives CASSGRDRKKETQYF.

The chain is built from TRBV4-3 and TRBJ1-1; weak D call: TRBD1 (5 bases). The germline V gene has CDR1 LGHNA and CDR2 YSLEER. The V and J ends lost 0 bases and 4 bases respectively, with 9 bases between them. This CDR3 comprises 14 residues. CDR3 region: CASSQDLGGTEAFF. The CDR3 coding sequence is TGCGCCAGCAGCCAAGATCTGGGGGGCACTGAAGCTTTCTTT.

The V call is TRBV7-9, the J call TRBJ2-1; 7 positions match TRBD2. J gave up 8 bases and V 7 bases, and 17 bases lay outside the gene matches. The CDR3 spans 16 residues. CDR1 is SEHNR and CDR2 is FQNEAQ in the germline V gene (reference sequence). The CDR3 protein is CASTPTEGLAVDEQFF. In DNA, the CDR3 is TGTGCCAGCACCCCAACGGAGGGGCTAGCGGTAGATGAGCAGTTCTTC.

V gene TRBV29-1 combines with J gene TRBJ2-2; perhaps TRBD2 as D (7 bases). The CDR3 length is 15 residues. In germline, CDR1 is SQVTM, CDR2 ANQGSEA. The germline V and J ends were trimmed by 4 bases and 1 base, with 13 bases remaining between them. The CDR3, as DNA: TGCAGCGTTGTGGGGAGGGGGAAGAACACCGGGGAGCTGTTTTTT. Translating it yields CSVVGRGKNTGELFF.